This TCR beta chain was captured in a study of T cell repertoires in cytomegalovirus infection. MiXCR, applied by TCRdb to the reads, yields one record per CDR3 protein. The table has around 78,000 distinct CDR3 sequences, approximately 40% seen once. In regard to this clonotype: The target antigen is unknown.

Germline-derived CDR1 and CDR2 are MGHRA and YSYEKL. This CDR3 comprises 15 residues. Trimming stripped 3 bases from V and 1 base from J, with 10 bases between. The sample consisted of CD8+ T cells from cultured PBMCs, taken from culture after CMV antigen stimulation. The rearrangement joins TRBV4-1 to TRBJ1-5; D perhaps matches TRBD1 (6 bases). This TCR derives from a human donor in good health (CMV status not recorded). Some clones in this sample may be carry-over from other donors' samples. As DNA, the CDR3 is TGCGCCAGCAGCCAGGCAACAGGGAGCAATCAGCCCCAGCATTTT. Translated, it gives CASSQATGSNQPQHF.